This record concerns one T cell receptor (beta chain) sequence. As yet, its antigen is unknown. The data are from a study of T-cell memory formation after mild COVID-19. Study observations and caveats: There was a balanced CD4/CD8 profile in clones contracting day 15 to 85, and later expanders leaned CD4+.

A single record per CDR3 protein comes from TCRdb applying MiXCR to the 5' RACE reads. The sample shows just over 350,000 distinct CDR3 sequences, about an eighth of them seen only once. The V gene's germline CDR1 is LGHNA and CDR2 YNFKEQ. V dropped 3 bases and J dropped 3 bases, with 11 bases sitting between them. This CDR3 spans 15 amino acids. The chain recombines TRBV4-2 with TRBJ2-2; TRBD1 is a possible D gene (6 bases). The clonotype was recovered from a man aged 18 to 30 who had mild COVID-19 (a few samples of this study predate the infection). Cell type and time point are not known. The sample comprised PBMCs or a T cell subset sorted from them (not recorded which). CDR3 nucleotide sequence: TGTGCCAGCAGCCAGCGGCAGGGGTACACCGGGGAGCTGTTTTTT. This gives the protein CASSQRQGYTGELFF.